The T cell receptor (beta chain) under discussion was sequenced for a study of pediatric ulcerative colitis. Blood was drawn at the time of colonoscopy. There are 14 residues in the CDR3. Per the germline V gene, CDR1 is SGHTS and CDR2 is YDEGEE. Trimming removed 2 bases from V and 2 bases from J, with 11 bases in between. Method: immunoSEQ multiplex PCR; TCRdb's copy keeps in-frame clones and lacks some. The sample includes roughly 60,000 clones, 87% seen only once; the top ten take 1.5%. The rearrangement links TRBV5-8 to TRBJ2-7; tentatively, D is TRBD1 (5 bases). This receptor was identified in a boy aged 5-17 years who was a control in a study of pediatric ulcerative colitis. The specimen sequenced was blood. The CDR3 sequence is CASSLTGNTYEQYF. CDR3 bases: TGTGCCAGCAGCTTAACAGGTAACACCTACGAGCAGTACTTC.